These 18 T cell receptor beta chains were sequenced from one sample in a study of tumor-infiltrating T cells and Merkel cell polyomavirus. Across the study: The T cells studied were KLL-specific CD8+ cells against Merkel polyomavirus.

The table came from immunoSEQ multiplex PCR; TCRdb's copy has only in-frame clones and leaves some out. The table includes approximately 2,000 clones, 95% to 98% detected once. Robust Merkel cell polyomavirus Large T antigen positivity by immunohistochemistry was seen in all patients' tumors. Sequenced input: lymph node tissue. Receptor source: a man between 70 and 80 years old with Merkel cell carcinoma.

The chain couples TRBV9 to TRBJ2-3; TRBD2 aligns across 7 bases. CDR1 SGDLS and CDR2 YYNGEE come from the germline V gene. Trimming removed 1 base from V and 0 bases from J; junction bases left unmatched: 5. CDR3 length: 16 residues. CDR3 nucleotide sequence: TGTGCCAGCAGCGTAAGTAGTAGCGGGAGCACAGATACGCAGTATTTT. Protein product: CASSVSSSGSTDTQYF.

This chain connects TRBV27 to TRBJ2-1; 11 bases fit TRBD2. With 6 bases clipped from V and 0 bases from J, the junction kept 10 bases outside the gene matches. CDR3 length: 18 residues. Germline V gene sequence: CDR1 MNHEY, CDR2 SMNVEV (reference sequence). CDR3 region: CASRYGTSGQYSYNEQFF. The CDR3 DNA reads TGTGCCAGCAGATACGGGACTAGCGGACAATACTCCTACAATGAGCAGTTCTTC.

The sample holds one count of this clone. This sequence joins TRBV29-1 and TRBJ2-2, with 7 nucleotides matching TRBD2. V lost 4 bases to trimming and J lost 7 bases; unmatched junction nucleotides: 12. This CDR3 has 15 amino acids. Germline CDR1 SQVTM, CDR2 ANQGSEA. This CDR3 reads CSVAIAGISGGELFF. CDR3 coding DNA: TGCAGCGTTGCAATAGCGGGTATAAGTGGCGGGGAGCTGTTTTTT.

CDR3 amino acids: CASSRDFYNEQFF. DNA for the CDR3: TGTGCCAGCAGCCGGGACTTCTACAATGAGCAGTTCTTC. The chain recombines TRBV7-9 with TRBJ2-1, with D perhaps TRBD2 (6 bases). The germline V gene encodes CDR1 SEHNR and CDR2 FQNEAQ (reference sequence). V lost 5 bases and J 3 bases, leaving 8 bases between the germline ends. This CDR3 has 13 amino acids. The full variable domain, completed using reference TRBV7-9 and TRBJ2-1, is DTGVSQNPRHKITKRGQNVTFRCDPISEHNRLYWYRQTLGQGPEFLTYFQNEAQLEKSRLLSDRFSAERPKGSFSTLEIQRTEQGDSAMYLCASSRDFYNEQFFGPGTRLTVL.

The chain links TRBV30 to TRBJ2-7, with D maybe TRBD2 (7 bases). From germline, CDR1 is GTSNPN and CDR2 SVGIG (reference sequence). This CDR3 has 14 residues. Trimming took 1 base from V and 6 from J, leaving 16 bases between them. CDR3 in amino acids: CAWSAGGLGSEQYF. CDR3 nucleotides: TGTGCCTGGAGTGCGGGGGGCCTGGGCTCCGAGCAGTACTTC.

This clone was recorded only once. CDR3 amino acids: CASSIQTGPEAVAEAFF. CDR3 bases: TGTGCCAGTAGTATTCAGACAGGCCCGGAGGCGGTGGCTGAAGCTTTCTTT. This rearrangement joins TRBV19 to TRBJ1-1; tentative D call: TRBD1 (6 bases). V lost 3 bases to trimming and J lost 6 bases, with 23 bases between them. This CDR3 is built from 17 residues. In germline, CDR1 is LNHDA, CDR2 SQIVND (reference sequence).

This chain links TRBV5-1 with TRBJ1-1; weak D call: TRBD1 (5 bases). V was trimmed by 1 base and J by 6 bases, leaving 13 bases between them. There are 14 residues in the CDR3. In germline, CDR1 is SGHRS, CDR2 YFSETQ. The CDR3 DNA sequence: TGCGCCAGCAGCTTGAACACAGGTACCCCTGAAGCTTTCTTT. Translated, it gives CASSLNTGTPEAFF. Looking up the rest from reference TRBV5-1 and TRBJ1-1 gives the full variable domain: KAGVTQTPRYLIKTRGQQVTLSCSPISGHRSVSWYQQTPGQGLQFLFEYFSETQRNKGNFPGRFSGRQFSNSRSEMNVSTLELGDSALYLCASSLNTGTPEAFFGQGTRLTVV.

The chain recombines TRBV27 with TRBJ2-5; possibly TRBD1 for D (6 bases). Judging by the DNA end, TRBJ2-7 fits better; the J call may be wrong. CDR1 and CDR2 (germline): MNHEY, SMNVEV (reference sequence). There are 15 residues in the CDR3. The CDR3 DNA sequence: TGTGCCAGCAGTTTGTCTTCGGACAGCTCCTACGAGCAGTACTTC. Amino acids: CASSLSSDSSYEQYF.

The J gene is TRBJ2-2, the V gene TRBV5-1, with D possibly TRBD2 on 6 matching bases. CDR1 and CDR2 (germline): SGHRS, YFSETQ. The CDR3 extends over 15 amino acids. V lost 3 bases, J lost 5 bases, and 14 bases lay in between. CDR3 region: CASSWGSGETGELFF. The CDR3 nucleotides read TGCGCCAGCAGCTGGGGGTCGGGAGAAACCGGGGAGCTGTTTTTT.

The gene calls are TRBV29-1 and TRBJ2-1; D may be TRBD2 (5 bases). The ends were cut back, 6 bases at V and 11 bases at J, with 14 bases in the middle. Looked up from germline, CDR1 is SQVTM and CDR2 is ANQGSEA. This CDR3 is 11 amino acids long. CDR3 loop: CSVFRESQQFF. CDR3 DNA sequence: TGCAGCGTATTTAGGGAGTCCCAGCAGTTCTTC.

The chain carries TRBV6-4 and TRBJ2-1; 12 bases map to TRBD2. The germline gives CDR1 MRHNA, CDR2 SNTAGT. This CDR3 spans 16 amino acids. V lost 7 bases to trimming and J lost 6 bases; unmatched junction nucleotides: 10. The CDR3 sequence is CASNGSGTSGLNEQFF. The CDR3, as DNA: TGTGCCAGCAATGGGTCCGGGACTAGCGGGCTCAATGAGCAGTTCTTC.

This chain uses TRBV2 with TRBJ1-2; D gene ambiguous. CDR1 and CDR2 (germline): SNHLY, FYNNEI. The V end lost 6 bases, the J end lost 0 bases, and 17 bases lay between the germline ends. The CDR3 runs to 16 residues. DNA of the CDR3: TGTGCCAGCAGCCTCCGGGCCAGAGGGACTAACTATGGCTACACCTTC. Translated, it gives CASSLRARGTNYGYTF. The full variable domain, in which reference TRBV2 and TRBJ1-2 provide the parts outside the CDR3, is EPEVTQTPSHQVTQMGQEVILRCVPISNHLYFYWYRQILGQKVEFLVSFYNNEISEKSEIFDDQFSVERPDGSNFTLKIRSTKLEDSAMYFCASSLRARGTNYGYTFGSGTRLTVV.

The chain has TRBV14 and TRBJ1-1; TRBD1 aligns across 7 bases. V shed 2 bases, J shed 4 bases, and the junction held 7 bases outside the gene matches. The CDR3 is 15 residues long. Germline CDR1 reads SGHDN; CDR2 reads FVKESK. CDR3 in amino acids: CASSQLDRVGTEAFF. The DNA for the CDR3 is TGTGCCAGCAGCCAACTCGACAGGGTTGGCACTGAAGCTTTCTTT.

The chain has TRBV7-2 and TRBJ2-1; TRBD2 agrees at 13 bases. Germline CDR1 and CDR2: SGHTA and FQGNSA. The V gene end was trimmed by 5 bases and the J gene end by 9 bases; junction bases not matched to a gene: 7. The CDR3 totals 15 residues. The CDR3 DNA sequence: TGTGCCAGCAGCCCGGGACTAGCGGGACAAGGTGAGCAGTTCTTC. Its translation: CASSPGLAGQGEQFF.

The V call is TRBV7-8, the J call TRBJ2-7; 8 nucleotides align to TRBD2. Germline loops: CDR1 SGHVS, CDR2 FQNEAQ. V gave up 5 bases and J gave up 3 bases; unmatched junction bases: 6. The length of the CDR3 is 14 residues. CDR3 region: CASSLAGGYYEQYV. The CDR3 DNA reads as TGTGCCAGCAGCCTGGCGGGAGGTTACTACGAGCAGTACGTC.

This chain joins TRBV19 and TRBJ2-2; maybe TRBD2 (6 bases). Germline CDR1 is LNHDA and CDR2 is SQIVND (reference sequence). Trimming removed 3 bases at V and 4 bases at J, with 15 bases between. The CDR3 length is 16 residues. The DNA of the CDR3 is TGTGCCAGTAGTATTAGAGGGAGGAAGGTCACCGGGGAGCTGTTTTTT. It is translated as CASSIRGRKVTGELFF.

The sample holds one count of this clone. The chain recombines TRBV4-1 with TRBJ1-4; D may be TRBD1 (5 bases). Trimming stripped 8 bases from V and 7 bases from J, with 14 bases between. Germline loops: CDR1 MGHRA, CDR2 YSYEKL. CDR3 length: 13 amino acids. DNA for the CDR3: TGCGCCAGCTCCCGGGGGATAGGTGAAAAACTGTTTTTT. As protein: CASSRGIGEKLFF.

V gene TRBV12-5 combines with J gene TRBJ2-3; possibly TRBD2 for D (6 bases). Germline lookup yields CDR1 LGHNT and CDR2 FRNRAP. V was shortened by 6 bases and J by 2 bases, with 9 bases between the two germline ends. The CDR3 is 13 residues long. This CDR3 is CASGGRDTDTQYF. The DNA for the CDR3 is TGTGCTAGTGGGGGGCGGGACACAGATACGCAGTATTTT.